A single sample is the source of the 29 T cell receptor beta chains below, sequenced in a study of blood T cells in healthy people across ages. The second PCR ran roughly 7 to 12 cycles with a sample-barcoded 5' primer and J-beta primers. Each CDR3 protein gets one entry after TCRdb re-called the 5' RACE reads with MiXCR. Counted here are about 1,800,000 distinct CDR3 sequences, over 25% occurring once; the ten biggest clones make up approximately 7.7%. Sequenced sample: blood. These receptors all stem from a woman in her thirties in good health.

The table lists this clonotype with many counts. The genes are TRBV7-2 and TRBJ1-2; D is ambiguous. V gave up 3 bases and J gave up 4 bases, with 6 bases separating them. This CDR3 has 12 amino acids. Germline V CDR1 and CDR2: SGHTA, FQGNSA. In DNA form, the CDR3 reads TGTGCCAGCAGCTTCTCGAGCTATGGCTACACCTTC. Translation gives CASSFSSYGYTF. The full variable domain, with the rest looked up from reference TRBV7-2 and TRBJ1-2, is GAGVSQSPSNKVTEKGKDVELRCDPISGHTALYWYRQSLGQGLEFLIYFQGNSAPDKSGLPSDRFSAERTGGSVSTLTIQRTQQEDSAVYLCASSFSSYGYTFGSGTRLTVV.

This clonotype was seen only a few times. This chain links TRBV4-1 with TRBJ2-1; TRBD2 aligns across 9 bases. CDR3 length: 18 residues. CDR1 MGHRA and CDR2 YSYEKL come from the germline V gene. V shed 4 bases, J shed 3 bases, and the junction held 13 bases outside the gene matches. The CDR3: CASSPRLSREGYYNEQFF. CDR3 sequence (DNA): TGCGCCAGCAGCCCCCGGCTGTCGCGGGAGGGCTACTACAATGAGCAGTTCTTC.

CDR3 region: CASSEGAGREQFF. In nucleotides, the CDR3 is TGTGCCAGCAGTGAAGGGGCAGGTCGAGAGCAGTTCTTC. The chain carries TRBV6-1 and TRBJ2-1; D gene uncertain. Germline V gene data show CDR1 as MNHNS and CDR2 as SASEGT. Trimming pared 1 base from V and 10 bases from J, leaving 11 bases between. The CDR3 totals 13 residues.

This clonotype was seen many times. V usage is TRBV14 and J usage is TRBJ2-5, with TRBD1 identical over 7 bases. The V gene end was trimmed by 0 bases and the J gene end by 4 bases; junction bases not matched to a gene: 5. The germline V gene has CDR1 SGHDN and CDR2 FVKESK. The CDR3 length is 15 residues. DNA of the CDR3: TGTGCCAGCAGCCAAGATCGAGGGGGCGGAGAGACCCAGTACTTC. It yields the protein CASSQDRGGGETQYF.

This clonotype was seen a few times. V gene TRBV7-9 combines with J gene TRBJ1-1; D gene ambiguous. Trimming took off 11 bases at V and 4 bases at J, with 14 bases between the two ends. This CDR3 is 12 amino acids long. The germline CDR1 and CDR2 sequences are SEHNR and FQNEAQ (reference sequence). CDR3 sequence (DNA): TGTGCCGCTGGGGTCCGGAGCACTGAAGCTTTCTTT. Translation: CAAGVRSTEAFF.

There are many counts of this clonotype. The J gene is TRBJ1-6, the V gene TRBV6-4; no definite D call. Trimming took off 4 bases at V and 7 bases at J, with 11 bases between the two ends. The CDR3 extends over 14 amino acids. The germline V gene has CDR1 MRHNA and CDR2 SNTAGT. CDR3 in DNA: TGTGCCAGCAGTGCGTCGCCCGGGAATTCACCCCTCCACTTT. Translated: CASSASPGNSPLHF.

The V and J genes are TRBV27 and TRBJ2-5; possibly TRBD1 for D (6 bases). Trimming pared 3 bases from V and 2 bases from J, leaving 16 bases between. Germline-derived CDR1 and CDR2 are MNHEY and SMNVEV (reference sequence). The CDR3 spans 16 residues. This CDR3 reads CASSLTPTGPQETQYF. CDR3 in DNA: TGTGCCAGCAGTTTGACCCCCACAGGGCCGCAAGAGACCCAGTACTTC.

J is TRBJ2-1 and V is TRBV24-1; 8 bases fit TRBD1. CDR1 and CDR2 (germline): KGHDR, SFDVKD. V was pared by 10 bases and J by 7 bases, with 11 bases of the junction left unmatched. The CDR3 covers 14 residues. The CDR3 nucleotides are TGTGCCACTTCAAAAGGACAGGGAAAGAATGAGCAGTTCTTC. Its translation is CATSKGQGKNEQFF.

This rearrangement joins TRBV25-1 to TRBJ2-1, with unresolved D. The V end lost 8 bases, the J end lost 7 bases, and 15 bases lay between the germline ends. The germline CDR1 and CDR2 sequences are MGHDK and SYGVNS. CDR3 length equals 13 residues. This CDR3 reads CASEREIGNEQFF. CDR3 coding DNA: TGTGCCAGCGAAAGAGAGATTGGTAATGAGCAGTTCTTC. Variable domain in full (rest from reference TRBV25-1 and TRBJ2-1): EADIYQTPRYLVIGTGKKITLECSQTMGHDKMYWYQQDPGMELHLIHYSYGVNSTEKGDLSSESTVSRIRTEHFPLTLESARPSHTSQYLCASEREIGNEQFFGPGTRLTVL.

About this clonotype itself: This sequence may be a read error, since a much larger clone differs from it by one base. The chain couples TRBV29-1 to TRBJ2-7, with 11 positions matching TRBD2. In germline, CDR1 is SQVTM, CDR2 ANQGSEA. The CDR3 length is 17 residues. The V gene end was trimmed by 3 bases and the J gene end by 7 bases; junction bases not matched to a gene: 17. The CDR3 coding sequence is TGCAGCGTTGATTGGATAGCGGGAGGGTCTTGGGGAGGGGAGCAGTACTTC. It yields the protein CSVDWIAGGSWGGEQYF.

This clonotype has at least ten counts. The chain combines TRBV29-1 with TRBJ2-1; D might be TRBD1 (5 bases). The germline V gene has CDR1 SQVTM and CDR2 ANQGSEA. V gave up 4 bases and J gave up 4 bases, with 17 bases separating them. This CDR3 comprises 15 residues. The CDR3 loop reads CSVGGATRVYNEQFF. In DNA form, the CDR3 reads TGCAGCGTTGGGGGCGCAACCAGAGTATACAATGAGCAGTTCTTC.

The chain employs TRBV7-2 and TRBJ2-1, with D tentatively TRBD1 or TRBD2 (6 bases each). V lost 5 bases and J lost 10, with 12 bases in between. From germline, CDR1 is SGHTA and CDR2 FQGNSA. CDR3 length: 12 amino acids. The CDR3 nucleotides are TGTGCCAGCAGCCCCGGGGGCGCGGAGCAGTTCTTC. Encoded protein: CASSPGGAEQFF.

The sample holds one count of this clonotype. At one end the junction does not follow the germline gene, possibly because of a read error. V and J are TRBV27 and TRBJ2-5; perhaps TRBD2 as D (6 bases). CDR1 MNHEY and CDR2 SMNVEV come from the germline V gene (reference sequence). There are 15 residues in the CDR3. CDR3 in amino acids: CASRGWGEGRETRYF. The CDR3 DNA is TGTGCCAGCAGAGGTTGGGGGGAAGGCAGGGAGACCCGGTACTTC.

This clonotype was seen more than once but under ten times. The CDR3, as DNA: TGCGCCAGCAGCTTTACCCCTCCGGAGCCGGTTGGACCCACAGATACGCAGTATTTT. Its protein is CASSFTPPEPVGPTDTQYF. The chain recombines TRBV5-1 with TRBJ2-3, with D unclear. The CDR3 runs to 19 residues. Germline V CDR1 and CDR2: SGHRS, YFSETQ. V gave up 2 bases and J gave up 2 bases, with 24 bases separating them.

This clonotype was picked up many times. This sequence joins TRBV12-3 or TRBV12-4 and TRBJ1-2; D is unclear. The CDR3 loop spans 14 amino acids. V lost 7 bases to trimming and J lost 8 bases, with 20 bases between them. CDR3: CASTEDLFPRGYTF. The CDR3 coding sequence is TGTGCCAGCACCGAAGACCTCTTCCCGAGAGGCTACACCTTC.

About this clonotype: This may be a read error, as it is one base from a much larger clone. The V call is TRBV4-3, the J call TRBJ2-5; D might be TRBD1 (5 bases). The CDR3 contains 13 residues. CDR1 is LGHNA and CDR2 is YSLEER in the germline V gene. Trimming stripped 1 base from V and 7 bases from J, with 10 bases between. The DNA for the CDR3 is TGCGCCAGCAGCCAAGGACAGTCGGTGACCCAGTACTTC. Encoded protein: CASSQGQSVTQYF.

This clonotype was detected many times. The chain combines TRBV18 with TRBJ2-7; D remains ambiguous. V was shortened by 3 bases and J by 6 bases, with 6 bases between the two germline ends. Per the germline V gene, CDR1 is KGHSH and CDR2 is LQKENI. The CDR3 is 11 amino acids. In nucleotides, the CDR3 is TGTGCCAGCTCACCCCCCGCCGAGCAGTACTTC. Translating it yields CASSPPAEQYF.

J is TRBJ1-1 and V is TRBV5-1; maybe TRBD1 (5 bases). Between the trimmed V and J ends, which lost 2 bases and 1 base, there was a span of 12 bases. Looked up from germline, CDR1 is SGHRS and CDR2 is YFSETQ. This CDR3 region has 15 residues. CDR3 sequence (DNA): TGCGCCAGCAGCTTCACGGGGGGTTCGAACACTGAAGCTTTCTTT. This translates into CASSFTGGSNTEAFF.

This clonotype came up many times. The chain uses TRBV3-1 and TRBJ2-3; D gene ambiguous. The V end was cut by 1 base, the J end by 4 bases, with 6 bases between. The CDR3 consists of 13 residues. Germline CDR1 is LGHDT and CDR2 is YNNKEL (reference sequence). The CDR3 region is CASSQGFPDTQYF. The CDR3 DNA sequence: TGTGCCAGCAGCCAAGGTTTCCCAGATACGCAGTATTTT.

The J gene is TRBJ2-7, the V gene TRBV6-2 or TRBV6-3; 9 nucleotides agree with TRBD2. Looked up from germline, CDR1 is MNHEY and CDR2 is SVGEGT. V shed 4 bases and J 5 bases; nucleotides not matched to a gene: 12. The CDR3 is 16 amino acids. CDR3 residues: CASSSPFSGSGNEQYF. The CDR3 DNA is TGTGCCAGCAGTTCGCCTTTTAGCGGGAGCGGGAACGAGCAGTACTTC.

V gene TRBV5-1 combines with J gene TRBJ2-3; D unclear. Germline lookup yields CDR1 SGHRS and CDR2 YFSETQ. Trimming removed 5 bases at V and 3 bases at J, with 13 bases between. The CDR3 is made up of 14 amino acids. The CDR3 DNA sequence: TGCGCCAGCAGAGGCGATTTGGGGACAGATACGCAGTATTTT. Its protein product is CASRGDLGTDTQYF.

This clonotype was detected a few times. The J gene is TRBJ2-3, the V gene TRBV20-1; D is perhaps TRBD1 (5 bases). The CDR3 sequence is 15 residues long. V was trimmed by 6 bases and J by 1 base, leaving 17 bases between them. In germline, CDR1 is DFQATT, CDR2 SNEGSKA (reference sequence). The CDR3 DNA reads TGCAGTGCCGCGCACTGGGGCCCCCGCACAGATACGCAGTATTTT. Its translation is CSAAHWGPRTDTQYF.

This clonotype appeared many times. V gene TRBV20-1 combines with J gene TRBJ2-7; 11 nucleotides agree with TRBD2. J was trimmed by 4 bases and V by 7 bases; bases with no gene match: 6. The germline CDR1 and CDR2 sequences are DFQATT and SNEGSKA (reference sequence). There are 13 residues in the CDR3. Here the CDR3 DNA reads TGCAGTGTTCTGGGACTAGCGGAATACGAGCAGTACTTC. It yields the protein CSVLGLAEYEQYF.

The chain has TRBV3-1 and TRBJ1-2; a weak D match, TRBD1 (6 bases). Trimming took off 3 bases at V and 5 bases at J, with 16 bases between the two ends. Germline V gene sequence: CDR1 LGHDT, CDR2 YNNKEL (reference sequence). The CDR3 has 15 amino acids. The CDR3, as DNA: TGTGCCAGCAGCCAGGCCCCCCAGGGGAAATATGGCTACACCTTC. Protein product: CASSQAPQGKYGYTF.

This clonotype occurred a few times. The chain is built from TRBV29-1 and TRBJ2-1; 7 bases are a match to TRBD1. CDR1 and CDR2 (germline): SQVTM, ANQGSEA. The CDR3 extends over 16 amino acids. J lost 4 bases, V lost 0 bases, and 9 bases had no gene match. The CDR3 sequence: CSVEDVTGLEYNEQFF. The CDR3 bases are TGCAGCGTTGAAGATGTGACAGGGCTCGAGTACAATGAGCAGTTCTTC.

This clonotype was recorded many times. The chain joins TRBV27 to TRBJ2-1, with 8 bases fitting TRBD2. V shed 3 bases, J shed 7 bases, and the junction held 8 bases outside the gene matches. Per the germline V gene, CDR1 is MNHEY and CDR2 is SMNVEV (reference sequence). CDR3 length equals 15 residues. The CDR3 DNA reads TGTGCCAGCAGTTTGGACTCCGGGACTAGGAATGAGCAGTTCTTC. Amino acid sequence: CASSLDSGTRNEQFF.

A remark on this clonotype: A read error may be the cause here, since a much bigger clone is one base away. The CDR3 region is CSASLGPQETQYF. As DNA, the CDR3 is TGCAGTGCTAGTCTAGGGCCCCAAGAGACCCAGTACTTC. The J gene is TRBJ2-5, the V gene TRBV20-1; no definite D call. The CDR3 spans 13 residues. Germline V gene lookup returns CDR1 DFQATT and CDR2 SNEGSKA (reference sequence). V dropped 3 bases and J dropped 1 base, with 9 bases sitting between them.

This clonotype was recorded a few times. This chain links TRBV28 with TRBJ2-2, with TRBD1 as a possible D gene (7 bases). V was pared by 6 bases and J by 6 bases, with 14 bases between. The CDR3 length is 14 residues. Germline CDR1 is MDHEN and CDR2 is SYDVKM. DNA for the CDR3: TGTGCCAGCAGCCAACAGGGGAGGTCCGGGGAGCTGTTTTTT. This translates into CASSQQGRSGELFF. Drawing the rest from reference TRBV28 and TRBJ2-2, the complete variable domain is DVKVTQSSRYLVKRTGEKVFLECVQDMDHENMFWYRQDPGLGLRLIYFSYDVKMKEKGDIPEGYSVSREKKERFSLILESASTNQTSMYLCASSQQGRSGELFFGEGSRLTVL.

This clonotype showed up just a few times. The chain carries TRBV5-1 and TRBJ1-1; 9 bases map to TRBD1. The V gene end was trimmed by 4 bases and the J gene end by 1 base; junction bases not matched to a gene: 5. Germline V gene lookup returns CDR1 SGHRS and CDR2 YFSETQ. The CDR3 length is 15 residues. The CDR3 DNA sequence: TGCGCCAGCAGCGAAGGACAGGGGTGGAACACTGAAGCTTTCTTT. Protein sequence: CASSEGQGWNTEAFF.